Each of the 23 T cell receptor beta chains below was sequenced from the same sample in a study of CD8+ T cells in alopecia areata. The treatment was: oral pan-JAK inhibitor, 5-10 mg twice daily. Sequencing templates came from extracted RNA that was reverse transcribed into cDNA. Some clones are missing from TCRdb's copy, which holds only in-frame ones; the method was immunoSEQ multiplex PCR. This table holds about 160,000 clones, approximately 65% found once. Sample: CD4+ T cells sorted from blood, taken at week 4, from a patient treated with tofacitinib. Receptors originate from a human donor with alopecia areata.

The chain uses TRBV30 and TRBJ1-4; 9 nucleotides line up with TRBD1. The V segment lost 4 bases and the J segment 10 bases; nucleotides outside the gene matches: 7. The CDR3 has 13 residues. Germline values: CDR1 GTSNPN, CDR2 SVGIG (reference sequence). CDR3 amino acids: CAWNRDREGKLFF. In DNA form, the CDR3 reads TGTGCCTGGAATAGGGACAGGGAGGGAAAACTGTTTTTT.

This chain uses TRBV30 with TRBJ2-7, with a weak D call TRBD1 (6 bases). CDR3 size: 13 residues. Looked up from germline, CDR1 is GTSNPN and CDR2 is SVGIG (reference sequence). With 0 bases removed from V and 7 bases from J, the gap between germline ends came to 13 bases. The CDR3 DNA reads as TGTGCCTGGAGTGTACAGGGTGTAGCGGAGCAGTACTTC. Protein: CAWSVQGVAEQYF.

The rearrangement joins TRBV15 to TRBJ2-2; D call uncertain. Germline lookup yields CDR1 LNHNV and CDR2 YYDKDF (reference sequence). Trimming took off 0 bases at V and 4 bases at J, with 9 bases between the two ends. The CDR3 length is 15 residues. The CDR3 protein is CATSRDRAFTGELFF. Written as DNA, the CDR3 is TGTGCCACCAGCAGAGATAGGGCATTCACCGGGGAGCTGTTTTTT.

CDR3 region: CACLPGQGELREQYF. The CDR3 DNA reads as TGTGCCTGCCTGCCCGGACAGGGTGAATTGCGGGAGCAGTACTTC. This chain uses TRBV30 with TRBJ2-7; 8 nucleotides align to TRBD1. Looked up from germline, CDR1 is GTSNPN and CDR2 is SVGIG (reference sequence). Trimming cost V 6 bases and J 7 bases; bases outside gene matches: 17. This CDR3 is built from 15 residues.

The J gene is TRBJ1-5, the V gene TRBV30, with D possibly being TRBD1 (5 bases). The V end lost 3 bases, the J end lost 5 bases, and 14 bases lay between the germline ends. CDR3 size: 14 residues. Germline loops: CDR1 GTSNPN, CDR2 SVGIG (reference sequence). The CDR3: CAWSTGTRDQPQHF. The CDR3 DNA follows: TGTGCCTGGAGCACCGGGACCAGGGATCAGCCCCAGCATTTT.

This clone has a count of ten or more. The V gene is TRBV2, the J gene TRBJ2-7; TRBD1 matches at 7 bases. This CDR3 comprises 14 residues. V gave up 6 bases and J gave up 1 base; unmatched junction bases: 6. The V gene's germline CDR1 is SNHLY and CDR2 FYNNEI. The CDR3 DNA reads as TGTGCCAGCAGGCAGGGCAGGGGGTCCTACGAGCAGTACTTC. Protein sequence: CASRQGRGSYEQYF.

The rearrangement links TRBV4-1 to TRBJ2-1; D may correspond to TRBD1 or TRBD2 (7 bases each). V lost 3 bases to trimming and J lost 6 bases, with 24 bases between them. There are 18 residues in the CDR3. The germline V gene has CDR1 MGHRA and CDR2 YSYEKL. This CDR3 reads CASSHDFTGAGVGNEQFF. The CDR3 region has the DNA TGCGCCAGCAGCCATGACTTCACAGGGGCGGGAGTGGGCAATGAGCAGTTCTTC.

This rearrangement joins TRBV4-2 to TRBJ2-7; D gene uncertain. Trimming shortened V by 1 base and J by 1 base, and 8 bases separated the two germline ends. This CDR3 region has 14 residues. Per germline, CDR1 LGHNA and CDR2 YNFKEQ. The CDR3 bases are TGTGCCAGCAGCCAAGTGGCAGATTCCTACGAGCAGTACTTC. Amino acid sequence: CASSQVADSYEQYF.

The chain couples TRBV7-9 to TRBJ2-7, with D unresolved. Trimming left V 3 bases short and J 0 bases short, with 9 bases between. Germline V CDR1 and CDR2: SEHNR, FQNEAQ (reference sequence). CDR3 length equals 14 residues. DNA for the CDR3: TGTGCCAGCAGCTTTGATGGGAACTCCTACGAGCAGTACTTC. This codes for CASSFDGNSYEQYF.

The rearrangement links TRBV5-6 to TRBJ2-7, with D tentatively TRBD2 (6 bases). Germline-derived CDR1 and CDR2 are SGHDT and YYEEEE. CDR3 length equals 12 residues. With 4 bases removed from V and 3 bases from J, the gap between germline ends came to 8 bases. DNA for the CDR3: TGTGCCAGCAGCCGGGACTTCTACGAGCAGTACTTC. Amino acid sequence: CASSRDFYEQYF.

The chain recombines TRBV11-1 with TRBJ2-2; no definite D call. The CDR3 runs 13 residues. Trimming removed 5 bases from V and 3 bases from J, with 7 bases in between. Germline lookup yields CDR1 SGHAT and CDR2 FQDESV (reference sequence). This CDR3 is CASSLSHTGELFF. Written as DNA, the CDR3 is TGTGCCAGCAGCCTATCACACACCGGGGAGCTGTTTTTT.

V usage is TRBV29-1 and J usage is TRBJ2-1, with D perhaps matching TRBD1 (6 bases). Germline CDR1 and CDR2: SQVTM and ANQGSEA. This CDR3 has 13 residues. Trimming left V 5 bases short and J 5 bases short, with 13 bases between. The chain's CDR3 is CSVFRQGHNEQFF. The DNA of the CDR3 is TGCAGCGTTTTCAGGCAGGGGCACAATGAGCAGTTCTTC.

V and J are TRBV7-2 and TRBJ1-6; D remains ambiguous. Germline V gene data show CDR1 as SGHTA and CDR2 as FQGNSA. V was shortened by 2 bases and J by 6 bases, with 11 bases between the two germline ends. This CDR3 is 15 amino acids long. In DNA, the CDR3 is TGTGCCAGCAGCTTAACGGCTTCCCGTAATTCACCCCTCCACTTT. Its translation is CASSLTASRNSPLHF.

This CDR3 reads CASSLQGTTEAFF. As DNA, the CDR3 is TGTGCCAGCAGTTTACAGGGGACCACTGAAGCTTTCTTT. The chain links TRBV27 to TRBJ1-1; possibly TRBD1 for D (6 bases). The ends were cut back, 2 bases at V and 4 bases at J, with 8 bases in the middle. The CDR3 is made up of 13 amino acids. Germline assignment: CDR1 MNHEY and CDR2 SMNVEV (reference sequence).

The chain links TRBV30 to TRBJ2-6; D ambiguous. The CDR3 covers 13 residues. V was cut by 4 bases and J by 4 bases, with 8 bases left in between. Germline-derived CDR1 and CDR2 are GTSNPN and SVGIG (reference sequence). CDR3 region: CAWTFGGANVLTF. The CDR3 region has the DNA TGTGCCTGGACCTTCGGCGGGGCCAACGTCCTGACTTTC.

This clone was found a few times. This chain joins TRBV5-1 and TRBJ1-2; TRBD1 agrees at 9 bases. The CDR3 extends over 13 amino acids. CDR1 and CDR2 (germline): SGHRS, YFSETQ. Trimming removed 5 bases from V and 6 bases from J; junction bases left unmatched: 5. CDR3 protein: CASRPGQGNGYTF. Here the CDR3 DNA reads TGCGCCAGCAGACCTGGACAGGGGAATGGCTACACCTTC.

This chain uses TRBV25-1 with TRBJ2-7; D might be TRBD1 (6 bases). Germline CDR1 MGHDK, CDR2 SYGVNS. Trimming removed 8 bases at V and 1 base at J, with 15 bases between. The CDR3 totals 14 residues. In DNA, the CDR3 is TGTGCCAGCCTGGACAGTGAAAATTCCTACGAGCAGTACTTC. Encoded protein: CASLDSENSYEQYF.

This chain joins TRBV7-9 and TRBJ2-3; D is perhaps TRBD1 (5 bases). The CDR3 totals 14 residues. V lost 6 bases and J lost 4, with 14 bases in between. Germline V gene data show CDR1 as SEHNR and CDR2 as FQNEAQ (reference sequence). The CDR3 loop is CASSPQGRSDTQYF. The CDR3, as DNA: TGTGCCAGCAGTCCTCAGGGAAGGTCAGATACGCAGTATTTT.

V usage is TRBV7-2 and J usage is TRBJ2-3, with D perhaps TRBD1 (6 bases). CDR1 SGHTA and CDR2 FQGNSA come from the germline V gene. The germline V and J ends were trimmed by 8 bases and 1 base, with 16 bases remaining between them. This CDR3 contains 15 residues. The CDR3 DNA sequence: TGTGCCAGCTCAGGGGCCAGGGTTGGCACAGATACGCAGTATTTT. Translating gives CASSGARVGTDTQYF.

The V and J genes are TRBV29-1 and TRBJ2-2; perhaps D is TRBD1 or TRBD2 (6 bases each). CDR3 size: 13 residues. The germline CDR1 and CDR2 sequences are SQVTM and ANQGSEA. CDR3 protein: CSASGARIGELFF. As DNA, the CDR3 is TGCAGTGCCTCGGGGGCGCGGATCGGGGAGCTGTTTTTT.

This clone was observed a handful of times. V gene TRBV9 combines with J gene TRBJ1-1; TRBD1 matches 7 bases. From germline, CDR1 is SGDLS and CDR2 YYNGEE. Trimming cost V 6 bases and J 0 bases; bases outside gene matches: 14. The CDR3 extends over 17 amino acids. Here the CDR3 reads CASTPGGAGGLNTEAFF. As DNA, the CDR3 is TGTGCCAGCACCCCCGGGGGGGCAGGGGGACTGAACACTGAAGCTTTCTTT.

This CDR3 reads CATSRGDSGGQETQYF. The CDR3 coding sequence is TGTGCCACCAGCAGAGGGGATAGCGGGGGCCAAGAGACCCAGTACTTC. The rearrangement links TRBV15 to TRBJ2-5; 9 bases align to TRBD2. The trim removed 1 base at V and 1 base at J, leaving 4 bases unmatched. The CDR3 spans 16 residues. Germline V CDR1 and CDR2: LNHNV, YYDKDF (reference sequence).

The chain joins TRBV10-2 to TRBJ1-2, with 7 positions matching TRBD1. From germline, CDR1 is WSHSY and CDR2 SAAADI. After removal of 4 bases from V and 8 bases from J, the junction contained 7 bases not matched to a gene. The CDR3 runs 13 residues. The CDR3, as DNA: TGCGCCAGCAGTGTGGAGGGGGCGTCCGGCTACACCTTC. This encodes CASSVEGASGYTF.